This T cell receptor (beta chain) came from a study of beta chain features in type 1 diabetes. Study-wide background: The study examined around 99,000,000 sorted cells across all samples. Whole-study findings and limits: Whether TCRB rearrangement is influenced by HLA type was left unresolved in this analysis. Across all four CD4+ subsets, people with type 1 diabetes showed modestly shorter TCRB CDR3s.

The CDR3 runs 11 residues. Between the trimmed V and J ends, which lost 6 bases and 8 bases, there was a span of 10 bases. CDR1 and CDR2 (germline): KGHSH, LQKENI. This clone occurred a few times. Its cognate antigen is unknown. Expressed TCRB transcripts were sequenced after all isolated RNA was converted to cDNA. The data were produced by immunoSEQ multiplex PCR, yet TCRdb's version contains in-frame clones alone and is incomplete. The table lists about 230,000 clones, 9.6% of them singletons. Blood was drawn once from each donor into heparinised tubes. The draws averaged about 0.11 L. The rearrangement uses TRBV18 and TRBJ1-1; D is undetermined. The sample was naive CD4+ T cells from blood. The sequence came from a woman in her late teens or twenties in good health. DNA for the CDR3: TGTGCCAGCTCTCAATCACAGGAAGCTTTCTTT. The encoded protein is CASSQSQEAFF.